This TCR beta chain stems from a study of blood T cell repertoires in COVID-19. Study background: Samples of COVID-19 (acute and convalescent) were obtained from the United States, Italy and Spain. Nucleic acid was either cDNA or gDNA, and it came from T cells, B-cell-depleted T cells, or PBMCs.

Methods used by the authors: Reference gene primer amplification gave nucleated cell count estimates. Sequencing was performed with immunoSEQ multiplex PCR; in TCRdb, only in-frame clones are kept and a portion is missing. That table is the source of V, J and clone size, and D and trimming were worked out from the DNA. The repertoire holds about 200,000 clones, with over 80% as singletons. This CDR3 is 14 amino acids long. J was trimmed by 8 bases and V by 0 bases; bases with no gene match: 5. The germline V gene encodes CDR1 SGHRS and CDR2 YFSETQ. The chain recombines TRBV5-1 with TRBJ2-1; 7 positions match TRBD2. This receptor was identified in a middle-aged man with acute or convalescent COVID-19. The sequencing input was peripheral blood. CDR3 nucleotides: TGCGCCAGCAGCTTGGGGACTAGATTCGATGAGCAGTTCTTC. Amino acid sequence: CASSLGTRFDEQFF.